Listed below are T cell receptor beta chains from one sample, sequenced in a study of blood T cells in healthy people across ages. TCRdb re-called the 5' RACE reads with MiXCR, one entry per CDR3 protein. Of 700,000 to 850,000 distinct CDR3 sequences in the sample, approximately 35% were seen once. The source material was blood. The source of these receptors is a young man in good health. Both conserved end residues are part of each CDR3. Each record gives: clone size, J gene, V gene, D gene, CDR3 DNA, CDR3 protein. The D gene is left open where the match is weak. Clone size is given for some rows only: seen once, a few or many times, or a class if the clone is expanded.

size: NA
J: TRBJ1-5
V: TRBV6-1
D: NA
DNA: TGTGCCAGCAGTGAAGTAATAACAGGGCCTCAGCCCCAGCATTTT
CDR3: CASSEVITGPQPQHF

size: NA
J: TRBJ2-3
V: TRBV21-1
D: NA
DNA: TGTGCCAGCAGCAAATGGACCGGGACAGGGAGGGGCACAGATACGCAGTATTTT
CDR3: CASSKWTGTGRGTDTQYF

size: few
J: TRBJ2-7
V: TRBV2
D: TRBD1
DNA: TGTGCCAGCAGTGAAGTGGGAGACAGGGACGAGCAGTACTTC
CDR3: CASSEVGDRDEQYF

size: NA
J: TRBJ2-2
V: TRBV9
D: NA
DNA: TGTGCCAGCAGCCAAGAGTGGGTTACCGGGGAGCTGTTTTTT
CDR3: CASSQEWVTGELFF

size: NA
J: TRBJ2-5
V: TRBV12-3/TRBV12-4
D: NA
DNA: TGTGCCAGCAGTTGTAGCCCCCTGGATAGGGAGACCCAGTACTTC
CDR3: CASSCSPLDRETQYF

size: NA
J: TRBJ2-3
V: TRBV5-1
D: NA
DNA: TGCGCCAGCAGCTTGTTGGGCGGGGGCAGCACAGATACGCAGTATTTT
CDR3: CASSLLGGGSTDTQYF

size: many
J: TRBJ2-5
V: TRBV7-6
D: NA
DNA: TGTGCCAGCAGTTTTCTCCAAGAGACCCAGTACTTC
CDR3: CASSFLQETQYF

size: few
J: TRBJ1-4
V: TRBV20-1
D: NA
DNA: TGCAGTGCGAGTCAAGCTGAAAAACTGTTTTTT
CDR3: CSASQAEKLFF

size: many
J: TRBJ2-7
V: TRBV12-3/TRBV12-4
D: TRBD1
DNA: TGTGCCAGCAGAGCCCATGGGACAGGGGCCTACGAGCAGTACTTC
CDR3: CASRAHGTGAYEQYF

size: NA
J: TRBJ1-4
V: TRBV5-1
D: TRBD1
DNA: TGCGCCAGCAGCTCTGGGACAGGGGAGGAGGAAAAACTGTTTTTT
CDR3: CASSSGTGEEEKLFF

size: many
J: TRBJ2-7
V: TRBV3-1
D: NA
DNA: TGTGCCAGCAGCCAAGATCAGGGCGGCGAGCAGTACTTC
CDR3: CASSQDQGGEQYF

size: few
J: TRBJ1-2
V: TRBV12-3/TRBV12-4
D: NA
DNA: TGTGCCAGCAGTTTCTCGTCAGTGTTATCCTATGGCTACACCTTC
CDR3: CASSFSSVLSYGYTF

size: few
J: TRBJ2-2
V: TRBV7-9
D: TRBD1
DNA: TGTGCCAGCAGCTTAGAGCGTCCGGCAGGGGGCACCGGGGAGCTGTTTTTT
CDR3: CASSLERPAGGTGELFF